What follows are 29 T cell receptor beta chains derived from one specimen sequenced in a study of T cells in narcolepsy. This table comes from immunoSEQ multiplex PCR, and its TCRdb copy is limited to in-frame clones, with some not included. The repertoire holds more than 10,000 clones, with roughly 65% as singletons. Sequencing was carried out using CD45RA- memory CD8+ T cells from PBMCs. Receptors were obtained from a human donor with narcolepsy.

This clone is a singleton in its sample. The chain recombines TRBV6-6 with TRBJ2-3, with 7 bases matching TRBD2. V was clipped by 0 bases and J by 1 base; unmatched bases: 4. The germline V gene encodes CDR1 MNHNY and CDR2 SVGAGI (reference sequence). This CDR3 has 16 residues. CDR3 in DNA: TGTGCCAGCAGTTACTCGAGGGAGGGAGGCACAGATACGCAGTATTTT. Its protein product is CASSYSREGGTDTQYF.

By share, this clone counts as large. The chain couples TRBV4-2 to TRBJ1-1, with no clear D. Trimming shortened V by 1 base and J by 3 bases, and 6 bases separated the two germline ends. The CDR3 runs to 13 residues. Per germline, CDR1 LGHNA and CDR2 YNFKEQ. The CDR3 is CASSQAIHTEAFF. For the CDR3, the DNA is TGTGCCAGCAGCCAAGCTATTCACACTGAAGCTTTCTTT.

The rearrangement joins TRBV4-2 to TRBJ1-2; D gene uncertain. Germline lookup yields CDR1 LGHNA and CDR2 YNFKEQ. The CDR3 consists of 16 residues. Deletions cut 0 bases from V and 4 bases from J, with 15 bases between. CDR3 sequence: CASSQEGYSNLYGYTF. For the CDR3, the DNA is TGTGCCAGCAGCCAAGAAGGGTACTCGAATCTCTATGGCTACACCTTC.

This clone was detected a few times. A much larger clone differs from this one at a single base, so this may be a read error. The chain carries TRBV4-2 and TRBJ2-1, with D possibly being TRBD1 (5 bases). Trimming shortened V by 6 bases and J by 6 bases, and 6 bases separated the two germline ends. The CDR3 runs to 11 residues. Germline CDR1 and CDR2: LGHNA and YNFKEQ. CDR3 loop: CASSQGNEQFF. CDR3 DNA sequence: TGTGCCAGCAGTCAGGGCAATGAGCAGTTCTTC.

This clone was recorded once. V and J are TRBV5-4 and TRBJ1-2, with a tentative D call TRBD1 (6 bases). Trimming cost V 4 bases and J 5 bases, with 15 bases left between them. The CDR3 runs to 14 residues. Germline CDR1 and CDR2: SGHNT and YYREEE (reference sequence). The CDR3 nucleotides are TGTGCCAGCAGCGGAACAGGGCTTAGTTATGGCTACACCTTC. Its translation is CASSGTGLSYGYTF.

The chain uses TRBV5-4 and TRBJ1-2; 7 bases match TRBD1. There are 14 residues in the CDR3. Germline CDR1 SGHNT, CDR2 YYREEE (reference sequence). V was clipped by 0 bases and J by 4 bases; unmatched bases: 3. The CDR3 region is CASSLGQGVYGYTF. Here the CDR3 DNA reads TGTGCCAGCAGCTTGGGACAGGGAGTCTATGGCTACACCTTC.

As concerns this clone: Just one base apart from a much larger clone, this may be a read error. The CDR3 sequence is CASSPQGAGEQYF. The CDR3 DNA follows: TGTGCCAGCAGCCCCCAGGGGGCTGGGGAGCAGTACTTC. The chain is built from TRBV5-4 and TRBJ2-7; 8 bases map to TRBD1. Germline CDR1 and CDR2: SGHNT and YYREEE (reference sequence). The CDR3 is made up of 13 amino acids. V lost 4 bases, J lost 7 bases, and 7 bases stayed unmatched.

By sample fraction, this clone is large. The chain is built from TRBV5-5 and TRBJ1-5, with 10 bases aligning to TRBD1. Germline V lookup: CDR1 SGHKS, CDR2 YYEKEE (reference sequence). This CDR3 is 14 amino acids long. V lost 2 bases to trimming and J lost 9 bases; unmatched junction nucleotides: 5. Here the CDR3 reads CASSFGTGVPPQHF. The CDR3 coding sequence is TGTGCCAGCAGCTTTGGGACAGGGGTACCGCCCCAGCATTTT.

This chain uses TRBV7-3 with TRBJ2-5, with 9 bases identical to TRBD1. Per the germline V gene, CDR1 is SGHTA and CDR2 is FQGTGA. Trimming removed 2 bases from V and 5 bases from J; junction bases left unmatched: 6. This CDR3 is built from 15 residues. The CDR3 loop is CASSLEAGTGETQYF. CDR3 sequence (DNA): TGTGCCAGCAGCTTAGAGGCTGGGACAGGGGAGACCCAGTACTTC.

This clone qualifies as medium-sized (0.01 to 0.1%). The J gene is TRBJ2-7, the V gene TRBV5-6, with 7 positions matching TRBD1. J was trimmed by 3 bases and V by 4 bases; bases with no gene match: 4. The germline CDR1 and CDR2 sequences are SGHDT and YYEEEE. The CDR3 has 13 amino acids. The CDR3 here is CASSPGQFYEQYF. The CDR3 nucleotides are TGTGCCAGCAGCCCGGGACAGTTCTACGAGCAGTACTTC.

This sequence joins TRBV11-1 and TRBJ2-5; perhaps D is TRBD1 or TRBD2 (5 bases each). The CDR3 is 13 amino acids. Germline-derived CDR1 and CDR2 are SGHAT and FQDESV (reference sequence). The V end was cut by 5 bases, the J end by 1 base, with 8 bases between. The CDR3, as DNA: TGTGCCAGCAGCCTGGGGGTCCAAGAGACCCAGTACTTC. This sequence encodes CASSLGVQETQYF.

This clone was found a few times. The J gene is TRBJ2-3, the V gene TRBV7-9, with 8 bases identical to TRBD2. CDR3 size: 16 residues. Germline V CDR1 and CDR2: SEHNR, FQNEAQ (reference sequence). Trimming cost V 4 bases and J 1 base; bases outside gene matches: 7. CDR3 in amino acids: CASSYPGGAGTDTQYF. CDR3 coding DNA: TGTGCCAGCAGCTACCCCGGGGGGGCTGGCACAGATACGCAGTATTTT.

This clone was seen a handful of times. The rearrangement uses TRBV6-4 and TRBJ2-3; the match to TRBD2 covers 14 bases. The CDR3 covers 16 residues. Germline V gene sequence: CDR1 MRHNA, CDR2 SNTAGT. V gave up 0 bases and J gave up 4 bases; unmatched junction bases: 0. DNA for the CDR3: TGTGCCAGCAGTGACTCGACTAGCGGGGGGGCAGATACGCAGTATTTT. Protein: CASSDSTSGGADTQYF.

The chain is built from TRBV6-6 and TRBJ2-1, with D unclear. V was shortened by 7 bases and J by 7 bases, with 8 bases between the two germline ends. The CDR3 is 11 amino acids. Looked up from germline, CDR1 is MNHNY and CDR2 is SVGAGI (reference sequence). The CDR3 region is CASTKRNEQFF. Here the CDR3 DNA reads TGTGCCAGCACTAAGAGGAATGAGCAGTTCTTC.

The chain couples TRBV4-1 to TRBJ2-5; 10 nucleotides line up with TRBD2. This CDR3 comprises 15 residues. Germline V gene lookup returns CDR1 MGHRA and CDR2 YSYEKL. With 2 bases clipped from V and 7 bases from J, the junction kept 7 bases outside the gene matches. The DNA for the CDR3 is TGCGCCAGCAGCCAAACGCTAGCGGGGGAATTGACCCAGTACTTC. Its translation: CASSQTLAGELTQYF.

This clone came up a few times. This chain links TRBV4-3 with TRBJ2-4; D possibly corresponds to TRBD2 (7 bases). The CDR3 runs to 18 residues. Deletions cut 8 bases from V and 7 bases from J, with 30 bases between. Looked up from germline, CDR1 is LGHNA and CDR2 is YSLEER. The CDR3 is CASGIGGGPGPDSNIQYF. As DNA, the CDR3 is TGCGCCAGCGGGATAGGGGGGGGGCCAGGACCCGACTCGAACATTCAGTACTTC.

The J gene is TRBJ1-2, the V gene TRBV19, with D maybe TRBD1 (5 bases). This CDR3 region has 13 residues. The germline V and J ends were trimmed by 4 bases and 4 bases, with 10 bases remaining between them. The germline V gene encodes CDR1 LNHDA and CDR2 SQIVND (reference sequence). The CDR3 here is CASSTGLGYGYTF. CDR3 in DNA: TGTGCCAGTAGTACAGGGTTGGGCTATGGCTACACCTTC.

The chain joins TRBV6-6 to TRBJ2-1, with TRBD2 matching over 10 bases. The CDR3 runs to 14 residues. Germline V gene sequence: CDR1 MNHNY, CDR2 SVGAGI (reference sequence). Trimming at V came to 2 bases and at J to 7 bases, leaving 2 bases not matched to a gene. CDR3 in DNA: TGTGCCAGCAGTTACACTAGCGGGGTAAATGAGCAGTTCTTC. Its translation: CASSYTSGVNEQFF.

The CDR3 region is CASSFMNRAYEQYF. The CDR3 nucleotides read TGTGCCAGCAGCTTTATGAATCGGGCCTACGAGCAGTACTTC. The chain joins TRBV7-9 to TRBJ2-7, with D unresolved. V was trimmed by 3 bases and J by 2 bases, leaving 11 bases between them. This CDR3 contains 14 residues. The germline V gene encodes CDR1 SEHNR and CDR2 FQNEAQ (reference sequence).

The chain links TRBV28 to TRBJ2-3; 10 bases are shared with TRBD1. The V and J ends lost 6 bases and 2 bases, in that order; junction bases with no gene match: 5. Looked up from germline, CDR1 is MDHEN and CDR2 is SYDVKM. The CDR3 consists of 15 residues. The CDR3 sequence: CASSAGTGDTDTQYF. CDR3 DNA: TGTGCCAGCAGCGCCGGGACAGGGGACACAGATACGCAGTATTTT. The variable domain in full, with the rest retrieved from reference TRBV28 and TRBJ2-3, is DVKVTQSSRYLVKRTGEKVFLECVQDMDHENMFWYRQDPGLGLRLIYFSYDVKMKEKGDIPEGYSVSREKKERFSLILESASTNQTSMYLCASSAGTGDTDTQYFGPGTRLTVL.

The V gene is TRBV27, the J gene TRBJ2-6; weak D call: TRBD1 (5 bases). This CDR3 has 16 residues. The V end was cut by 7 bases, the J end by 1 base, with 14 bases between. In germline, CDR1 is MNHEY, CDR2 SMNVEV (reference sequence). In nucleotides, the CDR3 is TGTGCCAGCATGACAGCCTATGAGTCTGGGGCCAACGTCCTGACTTTC. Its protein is CASMTAYESGANVLTF. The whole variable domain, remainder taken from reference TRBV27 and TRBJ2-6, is EAQVTQNPRYLITVTGKKLTVTCSQNMNHEYMSWYRQDPGLGLRQIYYSMNVEVTDKGDVPEGYKVSRKEKRNFPLILESPSPNQTSLYFCASMTAYESGANVLTFGAGSRLTVL.

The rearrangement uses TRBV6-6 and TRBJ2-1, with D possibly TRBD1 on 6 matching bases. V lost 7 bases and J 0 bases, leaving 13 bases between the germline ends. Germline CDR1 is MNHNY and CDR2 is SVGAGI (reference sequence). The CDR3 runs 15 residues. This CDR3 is CASTQKDSSYNEQFF. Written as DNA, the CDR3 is TGTGCCAGCACCCAGAAGGACAGCTCCTACAATGAGCAGTTCTTC.

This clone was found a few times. CDR3 amino acids: CASSEMAGASYTQYF. The DNA of the CDR3 is TGTGCCAGCAGTGAGATGGCGGGGGCCTCTTATACGCAGTATTTT. The V call is TRBV6-1, the J call TRBJ2-3; D is perhaps TRBD2 (7 bases). CDR1 and CDR2 from the germline V gene are MNHNS and SASEGT. Trimming removed 3 bases from V and 7 bases from J, with 17 bases in between. This CDR3 is built from 15 residues.

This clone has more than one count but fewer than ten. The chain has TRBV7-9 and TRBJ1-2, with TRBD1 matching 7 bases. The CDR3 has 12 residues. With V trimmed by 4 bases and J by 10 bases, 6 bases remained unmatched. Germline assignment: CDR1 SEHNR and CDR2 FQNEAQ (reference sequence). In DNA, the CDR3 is TGTGCCAGCAGCTACGCCGGGACAGACTACACCTTC. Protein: CASSYAGTDYTF.

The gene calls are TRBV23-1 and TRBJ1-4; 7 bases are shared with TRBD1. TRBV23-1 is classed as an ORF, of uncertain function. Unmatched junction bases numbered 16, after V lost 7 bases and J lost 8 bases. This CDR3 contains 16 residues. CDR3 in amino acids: CASIPIPTGRLEKLFF. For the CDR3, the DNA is TGCGCCAGCATTCCGATTCCGACAGGGAGACTCGAAAAACTGTTTTTT.

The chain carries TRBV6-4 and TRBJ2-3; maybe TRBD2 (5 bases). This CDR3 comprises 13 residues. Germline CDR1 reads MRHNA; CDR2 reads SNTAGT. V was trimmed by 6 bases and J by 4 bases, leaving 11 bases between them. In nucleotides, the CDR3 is TGTGCCAGCAGCCCGGGGTACGCAGATACGCAGTATTTT. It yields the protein CASSPGYADTQYF.

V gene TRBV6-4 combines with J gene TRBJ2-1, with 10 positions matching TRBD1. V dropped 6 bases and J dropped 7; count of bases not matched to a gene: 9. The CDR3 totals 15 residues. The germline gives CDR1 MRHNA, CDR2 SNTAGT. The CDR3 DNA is TGTGCCAGCAGACCCGACAGGGGGCATTTTAATGAGCAGTTCTTC. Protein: CASRPDRGHFNEQFF.

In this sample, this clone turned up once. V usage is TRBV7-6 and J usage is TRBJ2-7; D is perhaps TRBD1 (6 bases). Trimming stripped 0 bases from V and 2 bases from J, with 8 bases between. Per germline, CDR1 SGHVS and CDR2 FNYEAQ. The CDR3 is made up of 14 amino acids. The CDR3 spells CASSLAGQTYEQYF. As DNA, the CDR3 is TGTGCCAGCAGCTTAGCCGGACAGACCTACGAGCAGTACTTC.

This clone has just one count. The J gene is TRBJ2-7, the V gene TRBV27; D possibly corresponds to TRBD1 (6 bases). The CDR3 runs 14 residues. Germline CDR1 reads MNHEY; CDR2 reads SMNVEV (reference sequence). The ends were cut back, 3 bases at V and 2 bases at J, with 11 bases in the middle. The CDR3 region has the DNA TGTGCCAGCAGTTTGCTGGGACAAACCTACGAGCAGTACTTC. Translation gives CASSLLGQTYEQYF.